The entry below gives a single TCR beta chain sequence along with its context. The data were taken from a study of cytomegalovirus exposure and HLA in healthy donors. The ends were cut back, 0 bases at V and 4 bases at J, with 11 bases in the middle. Germline CDR1 SGHNT, CDR2 YYREEE (reference sequence). This CDR3 spans 15 amino acids. The PCR was carried out with 60 Vbeta primers and 13 Jbeta primers. Profiled with immunoSEQ multiplex PCR; TCRdb holds only in-frame clones, not every one. This sample has 200,000 to 250,000 clones, with around 81% found just once. This TCR was sampled from a woman aged 55-69 years in good health and CMV-seropositive. V gene TRBV5-4 combines with J gene TRBJ1-3; D may be TRBD1 (5 bases). The source material was PBMCs. CDR3 residues: CASSLAGMGGNTIYF. The CDR3 DNA is TGTGCCAGCAGCTTGGCAGGGATGGGAGGAAACACCATATATTTT.